This T cell receptor (beta chain) was observed in a study of blood T cell repertoires in COVID-19 (dated by TCRdb to 2018 to 2021). Broadly, across the study: Collaborator samples came from the United States, Italy and Spain and covered acute and convalescent phases of COVID-19. Samples came from the ongoing ImmuneRACE study (first 160 participants) plus 1,254 subjects from 6 global collaborators. The repertoires were released in a freely available public database meant as a resource for research on the immune response to SARS-CoV-2. Where available, HLA class I and class II types were obtained from metadata supplied by the sample provider rather than from assay-based typing. A de-identified subject ID, COVID-19 status, age in years and sex were almost always included in the sample metadata. The material from the prospective study consisted of cDNA or gDNA derived from T cells, B-cell-depleted T cells, or PBMCs. Subjects who had been exposed to COVID-19, were actively infected with it, or had recovered from it provided the deeply sampled blood TCRbeta repertoires that made up the dataset. Points the paper makes about the study in general: Clinical and demographic metadata were provided uncurated, with the amount varying by source and participant.

TCRbeta CDR3 regions were amplified from genomic DNA by means of the immunoSEQ Assay, a bias-controlled multiplex PCR. In the source study's methods: Nucleated cell counts per sample were estimated from amplification of reference gene primers within the assay. To quantify the absolute abundance of each unique TCRbeta CDR3 rearrangement, sequence reads were collapsed and filtered. Productive Simpson clonality was computed per sample as the square root of Simpson's diversity index over productive rearrangements. In TCRdb, the immuneACCESS table is reduced to in-frame sequences with V and J assigned. These tables do not hold every clone; where another copy was compared, an unresolved V gene accounts for under half, and the others remain unexplained. V and J calls and clone size are those listed in that table; D and trimming were worked out from the DNA. In all, the sample holds about 240,000 clones, and approximately 85% of those were seen once. Of the sample, around 8% is held by the ten largest clones.

Details on this clone: Its antigen is currently not known. Nothing much larger sits one base from this clone, and base qualities are not available.

CDR1 and CDR2, looked up from the germline V gene (reference sequence), are PRHDT and FYEKMQ. The germline ends are 12 bases apart after V is trimmed by 4 bases and J by 0 bases. Inclusive of the bounding cysteine and phenylalanine, the CDR3 is 15 residues long. The entry retains the CDR3 DNA only, 45 bases that are in frame from base 1. In Seattle, one collaborating source enrolled patients while the infection was active and tracked those patients longitudinally over the course of disease. The collaborating institutions used their own protocols to collect whole blood in K2EDTA tubes. For TCRbeta analysis, collaborators shipped samples in one of three forms: frozen whole blood, isolated PBMCs, or DNA extracted from either of those sample types.

The receptor chain draws on TRBV13 and TRBJ1-2, with no confident D gene call. The origin of this receptor is a woman of 80 years or more with COVID-19, enrolled during active disease. Sequenced input: peripheral blood. The bases read TGTGCCAGCAGCTCTTCGAAAACTCCTAACTATGGCTACACCTTC. It specifies CASSSSKTPNYGYTF.